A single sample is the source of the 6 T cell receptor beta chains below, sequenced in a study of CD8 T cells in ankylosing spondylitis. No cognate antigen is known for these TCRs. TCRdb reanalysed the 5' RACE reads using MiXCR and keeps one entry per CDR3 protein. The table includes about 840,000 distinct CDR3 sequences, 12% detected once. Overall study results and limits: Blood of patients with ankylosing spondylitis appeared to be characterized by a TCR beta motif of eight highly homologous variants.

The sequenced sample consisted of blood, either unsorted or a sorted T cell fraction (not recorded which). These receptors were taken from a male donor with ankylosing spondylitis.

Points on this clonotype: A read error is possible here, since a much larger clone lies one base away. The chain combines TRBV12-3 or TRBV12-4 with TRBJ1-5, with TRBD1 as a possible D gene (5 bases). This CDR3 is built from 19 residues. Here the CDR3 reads CTSRLYVLGVGDSNQPQHF. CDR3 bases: TGTACCAGCAGGCTGTATGTACTAGGGGTAGGTGATAGCAATCAGCCCCAGCATTTT.

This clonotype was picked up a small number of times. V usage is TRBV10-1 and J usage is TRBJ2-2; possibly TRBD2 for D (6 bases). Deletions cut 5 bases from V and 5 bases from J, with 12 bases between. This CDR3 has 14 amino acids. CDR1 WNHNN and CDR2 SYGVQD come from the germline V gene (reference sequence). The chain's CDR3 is CASSLTRRTGELFF. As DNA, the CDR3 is TGCGCCAGCAGTTTGACTAGGCGGACCGGGGAGCTGTTTTTT.

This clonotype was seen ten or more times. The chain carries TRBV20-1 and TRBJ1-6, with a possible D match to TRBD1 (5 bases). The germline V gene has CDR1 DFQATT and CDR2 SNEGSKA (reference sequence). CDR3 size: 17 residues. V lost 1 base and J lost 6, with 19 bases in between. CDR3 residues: CSARGSPLGHTNSPLHF. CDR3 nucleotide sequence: TGCAGTGCTAGAGGAAGCCCCTTAGGACACACTAATTCACCCCTCCACTTT.

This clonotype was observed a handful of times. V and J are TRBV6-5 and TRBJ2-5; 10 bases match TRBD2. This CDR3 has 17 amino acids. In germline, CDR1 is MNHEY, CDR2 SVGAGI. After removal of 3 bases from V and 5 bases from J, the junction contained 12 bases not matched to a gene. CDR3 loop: CASSYPPRLAGAETQYF. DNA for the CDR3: TGTGCCAGCAGTTATCCTCCGCGACTAGCGGGTGCGGAGACCCAGTACTTC.

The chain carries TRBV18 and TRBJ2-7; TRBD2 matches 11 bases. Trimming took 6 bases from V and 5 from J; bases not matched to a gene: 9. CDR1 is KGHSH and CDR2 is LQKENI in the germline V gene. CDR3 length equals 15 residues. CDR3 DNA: TGTGCCAGCTCCCGAACTAGCGGGAGTACCCACGAGCAGTACTTC. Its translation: CASSRTSGSTHEQYF.

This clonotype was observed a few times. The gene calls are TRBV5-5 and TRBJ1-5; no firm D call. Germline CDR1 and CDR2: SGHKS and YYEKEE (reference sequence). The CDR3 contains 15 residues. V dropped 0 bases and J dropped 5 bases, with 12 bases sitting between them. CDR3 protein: CASSLASVRDQPQHF. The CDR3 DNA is TGTGCCAGCAGCTTGGCAAGCGTCAGAGATCAGCCCCAGCATTTT.